This TCR beta chain was recovered during a study of T-cell reconstitution after alpha-beta-depleted transplantation in children. Study results and limitations: When one year had passed after transplant, most T-cell counts and diversity came from newly produced T cells. TCRbeta diversity was high at day 60 in some patients (a result of surviving recipient T cells and thymic progenitors). It was reported that alpha-beta T cells came from several hundred expanded graft clones (about two months after transplant).

It was with unique molecular identifiers that the TCRbeta library was prepared. One entry per CDR3 protein results from TCRdb running MiXCR on the PCR reads. The repertoire holds about 110,000 distinct CDR3 sequences, with 10% as singletons. CDR3 length equals 14 residues. Germline V lookup: CDR1 SGHAT, CDR2 FQNNGV. The ends lost 0 bases at V and 9 bases at J; junction bases unmatched: 7. This clonotype appeared a few times. Its target is not known. The chain is built from TRBV11-2 and TRBJ2-7, with TRBD2 matching over 8 bases. Source: PBMCs, taken before TCRalphabeta/CD19-depleted stem cell transplant. The TCR sequence derives from a boy aged 2 to 10 with acute lymphoblastic leukemia, due to receive a stem cell transplant. The CDR3 DNA is TGTGCCAGCAGCTTAGAGGGGGGCGGGGGGCGGCAGTACTTC. Protein product: CASSLEGGGGRQYF. The full variable domain, rest sourced from reference TRBV11-2 and TRBJ2-7, is EAGVAQSPRYKIIEKRQSVAFWCNPISGHATLYWYQQILGQGPKLLIQFQNNGVVDDSQLPKDRFSAERLKGVDSTLKIQPAKLEDSAVYLCASSLEGGGGRQYFGPGTRLTVT.